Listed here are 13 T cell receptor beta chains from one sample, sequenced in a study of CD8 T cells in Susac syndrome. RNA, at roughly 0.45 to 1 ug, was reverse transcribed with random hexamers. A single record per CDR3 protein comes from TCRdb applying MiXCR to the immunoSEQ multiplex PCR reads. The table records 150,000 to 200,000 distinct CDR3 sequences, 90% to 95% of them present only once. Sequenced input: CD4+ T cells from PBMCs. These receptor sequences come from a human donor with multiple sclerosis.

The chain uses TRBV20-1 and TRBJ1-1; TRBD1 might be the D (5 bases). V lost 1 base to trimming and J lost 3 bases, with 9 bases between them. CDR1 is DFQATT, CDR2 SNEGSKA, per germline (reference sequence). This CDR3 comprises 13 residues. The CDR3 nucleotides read TGCAGTGCTAGAGTTGGGGCCGACACTGAAGCTTTCTTT. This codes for CSARVGADTEAFF.

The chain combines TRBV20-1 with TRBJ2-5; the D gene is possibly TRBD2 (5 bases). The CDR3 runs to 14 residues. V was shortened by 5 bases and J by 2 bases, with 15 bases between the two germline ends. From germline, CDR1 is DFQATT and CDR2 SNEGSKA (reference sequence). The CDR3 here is CSAGRTGQQETQYF. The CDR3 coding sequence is TGCAGTGCTGGACGGACTGGTCAACAAGAGACCCAGTACTTC.

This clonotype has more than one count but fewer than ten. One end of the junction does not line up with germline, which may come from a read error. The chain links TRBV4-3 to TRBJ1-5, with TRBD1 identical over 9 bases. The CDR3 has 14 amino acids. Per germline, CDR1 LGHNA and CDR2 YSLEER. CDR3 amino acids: CASSQDRGNQPQHF. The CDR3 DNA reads TGTGCCAGCAGTCAGGACAGGGGAAATCAGCCCCAGCATTTT.

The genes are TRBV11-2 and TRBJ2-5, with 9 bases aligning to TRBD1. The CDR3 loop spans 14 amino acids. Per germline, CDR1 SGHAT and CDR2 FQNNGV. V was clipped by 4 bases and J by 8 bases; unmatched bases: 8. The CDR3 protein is CASSSTGGPGTQYF. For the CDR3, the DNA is TGTGCCAGCAGCTCCACAGGGGGCCCGGGAACCCAGTACTTC.

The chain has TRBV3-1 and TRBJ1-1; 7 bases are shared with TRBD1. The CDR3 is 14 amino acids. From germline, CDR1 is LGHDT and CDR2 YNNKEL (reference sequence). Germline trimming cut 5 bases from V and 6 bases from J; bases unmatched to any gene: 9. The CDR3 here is CASSGRDSRPEAFF. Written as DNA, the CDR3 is TGTGCCAGCAGCGGCCGGGACAGCCGACCTGAAGCTTTCTTT.

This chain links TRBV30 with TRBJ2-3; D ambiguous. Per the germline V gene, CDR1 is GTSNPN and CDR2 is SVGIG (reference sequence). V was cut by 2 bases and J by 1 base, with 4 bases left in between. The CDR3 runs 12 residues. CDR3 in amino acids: CAWSSRTDTQYF. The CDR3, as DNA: TGTGCCTGGAGTAGTCGCACAGATACGCAGTATTTT.

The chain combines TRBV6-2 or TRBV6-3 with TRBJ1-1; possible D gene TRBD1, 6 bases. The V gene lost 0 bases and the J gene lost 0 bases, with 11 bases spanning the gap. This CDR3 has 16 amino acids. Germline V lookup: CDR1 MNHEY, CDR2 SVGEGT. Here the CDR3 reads CASSYSRGVMNTEAFF. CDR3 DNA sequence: TGTGCCAGCAGTTACTCGAGGGGGGTAATGAACACTGAAGCTTTCTTT.

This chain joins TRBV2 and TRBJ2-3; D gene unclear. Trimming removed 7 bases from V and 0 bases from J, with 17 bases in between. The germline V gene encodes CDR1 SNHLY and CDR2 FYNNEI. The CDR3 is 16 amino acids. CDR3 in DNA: TGTGCCAGCATCAGGACCGCCTCTCTTAGCACAGATACGCAGTATTTT. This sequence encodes CASIRTASLSTDTQYF.

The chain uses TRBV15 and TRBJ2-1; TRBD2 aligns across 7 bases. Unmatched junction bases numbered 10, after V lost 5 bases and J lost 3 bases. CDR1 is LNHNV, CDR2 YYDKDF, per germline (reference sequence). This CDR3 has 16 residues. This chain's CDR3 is CATSVGAGARYNEQFF. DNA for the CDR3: TGTGCCACCAGCGTCGGTGCGGGAGCACGCTACAATGAGCAGTTCTTC.

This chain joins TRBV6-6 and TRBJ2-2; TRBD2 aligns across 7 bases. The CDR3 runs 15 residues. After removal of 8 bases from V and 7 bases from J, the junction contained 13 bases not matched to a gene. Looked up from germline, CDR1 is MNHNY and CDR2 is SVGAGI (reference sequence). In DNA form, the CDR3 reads TGTGCCAGCCTAATCGGGGGGAGCTTCCACGGGGAGCTGTTTTTT. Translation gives CASLIGGSFHGELFF.

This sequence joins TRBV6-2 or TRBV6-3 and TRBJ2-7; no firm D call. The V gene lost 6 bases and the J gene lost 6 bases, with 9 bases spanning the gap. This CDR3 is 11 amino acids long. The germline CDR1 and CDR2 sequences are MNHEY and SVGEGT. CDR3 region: CASSPRGEQYF. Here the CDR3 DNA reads TGTGCCAGCAGCCCACGCGGCGAGCAGTACTTC.

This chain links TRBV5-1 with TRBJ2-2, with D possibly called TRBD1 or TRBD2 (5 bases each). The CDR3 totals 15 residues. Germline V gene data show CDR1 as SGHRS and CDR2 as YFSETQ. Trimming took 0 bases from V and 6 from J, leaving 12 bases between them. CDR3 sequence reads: CASSLGQTNAGELFF. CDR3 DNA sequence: TGCGCCAGCAGCTTGGGACAGACTAACGCCGGGGAGCTGTTTTTT.

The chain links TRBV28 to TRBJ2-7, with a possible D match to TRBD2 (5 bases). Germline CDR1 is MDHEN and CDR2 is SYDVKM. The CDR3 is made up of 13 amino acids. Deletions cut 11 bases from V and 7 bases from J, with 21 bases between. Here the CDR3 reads CASKGGSFREQYF. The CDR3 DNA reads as TGTGCCTCAAAGGGTGGGAGCTTCCGGGAGCAGTACTTC.